This is a list of T cell receptor beta chains from one sample in a study of neurological immune-mediated disorders. A single record per CDR3 protein comes from TCRdb applying MiXCR to the 5' RACE reads. The sample shows some 48,000 distinct CDR3 sequences, roughly 21% of them seen only once. Specimen: PBMCs. The receptors were sampled from a man aged 60 to 69 with HTLV-1-associated myelopathy (HAM/TSP). The CDR3 runs from the conserved cysteine through the conserved F or W. D genes are given only for firm matches. Size is omitted from some rows. Given values are once, few, many or a class for expanded clones.

V gene: TRBV5-4
J gene: TRBJ2-3
D gene: -
clone size: many
CDR3 protein: CASSFPPDTQYF
CDR3 DNA: TGTGCCAGCAGCTTCCCCCCAGATACGCAGTATTTT

V gene: TRBV7-2
J gene: TRBJ2-5
D gene: -
clone size: many
CDR3 protein: CASSLGNYLGETQYF
CDR3 DNA: TGTGCCAGCAGCTTAGGGAATTACCTTGGAGAGACCCAGTACTTC

V gene: TRBV20-1
J gene: TRBJ1-4
D gene: -
clone size: -
CDR3 protein: CSAPGPNEKLFF
CDR3 DNA: TGCAGTGCTCCTGGACCTAATGAAAAACTGTTTTTT

V gene: TRBV2
J gene: TRBJ2-5
D gene: -
clone size: many
CDR3 protein: CASSPRSQETQYF
CDR3 DNA: TGTGCCAGCAGCCCTCGGTCACAAGAGACCCAGTACTTC

V gene: TRBV7-9
J gene: TRBJ2-1
D gene: -
clone size: many
CDR3 protein: CASSLAGGGTFF
CDR3 DNA: TGTGCCAGCAGCTTAGCGGGGGGAGGTACGTTCTTC

V gene: TRBV29-1
J gene: TRBJ2-1
D gene: -
clone size: many
CDR3 protein: CSVGDLRDEQFF
CDR3 DNA: TGCAGCGTTGGGGATCTTCGGGATGAGCAGTTCTTC

V gene: TRBV2
J gene: TRBJ2-1
D gene: -
clone size: medium-sized
CDR3 protein: CASSDPGAKNNEQFF
CDR3 DNA: TGTGCCAGCAGTGACCCAGGGGCCAAAAACAATGAGCAGTTCTTC

V gene: TRBV5-6
J gene: TRBJ1-4
D gene: TRBD1
clone size: many
CDR3 protein: CASSRTGVNEKLFF
CDR3 DNA: TGTGCCAGCAGCCGGACAGGGGTTAATGAAAAACTGTTTTTT

V gene: TRBV20-1
J gene: TRBJ1-1
D gene: TRBD1
clone size: few
CDR3 protein: CSATRTGGYTEAFF
CDR3 DNA: TGCAGTGCGACCCGGACAGGGGGGTACACTGAAGCTTTCTTT

V gene: TRBV7-2
J gene: TRBJ2-7
D gene: -
clone size: many
CDR3 protein: CAIRQGLHEQYF
CDR3 DNA: TGTGCCATACGACAGGGACTACACGAGCAGTACTTC

V gene: TRBV7-6
J gene: TRBJ2-3
D gene: TRBD2
clone size: once
CDR3 protein: CASSRRGLAGDADTQYF
CDR3 DNA: TGTGCCAGCAGCCGACGCGGACTAGCGGGAGATGCAGATACGCAGTATTTT

V gene: TRBV6-6
J gene: TRBJ2-2
D gene: TRBD2
clone size: -
CDR3 protein: CASRIPGGLAPGTGELFF
CDR3 DNA: TGTGCCAGCAGGATCCCAGGGGGACTAGCGCCGGGCACCGGGGAGCTGTTTTTT

V gene: TRBV12-3/TRBV12-4
J gene: TRBJ1-2
D gene: -
clone size: few
CDR3 protein: CATSRGLVDGYTF
CDR3 DNA: TGTGCCACCTCGAGGGGCTTGGTGGATGGCTACACCTTC

V gene: TRBV28
J gene: TRBJ2-7
D gene: TRBD1
clone size: few
CDR3 protein: CASSTYGTGIHEQYF
CDR3 DNA: TGTGCCAGCAGCACCTATGGGACAGGGATCCACGAGCAGTACTTC

V gene: TRBV5-1
J gene: TRBJ2-3
D gene: TRBD2
clone size: many
CDR3 protein: CASRISGTPGDTQYF
CDR3 DNA: TGCGCCAGCAGAATTAGCGGGACCCCCGGAGATACGCAGTATTTT

V gene: TRBV5-5
J gene: TRBJ1-4
D gene: -
clone size: -
CDR3 protein: CASSLDSSLGTEKLFF
CDR3 DNA: TGTGCCAGCAGCTTGGATTCCTCTTTGGGTACTGAAAAACTGTTTTTT

V gene: TRBV5-1
J gene: TRBJ1-1
D gene: -
clone size: -
CDR3 protein: CASSFQNTEAFF
CDR3 DNA: TGCGCCAGCAGCTTCCAGAACACTGAAGCTTTCTTT

V gene: TRBV7-2
J gene: TRBJ2-7
D gene: TRBD1
clone size: many
CDR3 protein: CASSGRGRSGVSYEQYF
CDR3 DNA: TGTGCCAGCAGCGGAAGGGGGCGAAGCGGAGTCTCCTACGAGCAGTACTTC

V gene: TRBV20-1
J gene: TRBJ2-5
D gene: -
clone size: medium-sized
CDR3 protein: CSAREGAQETQYF
CDR3 DNA: TGCAGTGCTAGAGAGGGGGCACAAGAGACCCAGTACTTC

V gene: TRBV5-5
J gene: TRBJ2-1
D gene: TRBD2
clone size: many
CDR3 protein: CASSFKLAGGPHEQFF
CDR3 DNA: TGTGCCAGCAGCTTCAAACTAGCGGGAGGGCCCCATGAGCAGTTCTTC

V gene: TRBV29-1
J gene: TRBJ2-2
D gene: -
clone size: many
CDR3 protein: CSVDLQNTGELFF
CDR3 DNA: TGCAGCGTTGACCTACAGAACACCGGGGAGCTGTTTTTT

V gene: TRBV29-1
J gene: TRBJ2-3
D gene: -
clone size: large
CDR3 protein: CSVDDREATDTQYF
CDR3 DNA: TGCAGCGTTGATGACAGGGAGGCGACAGATACGCAGTATTTT

V gene: TRBV20-1
J gene: TRBJ1-2
D gene: -
clone size: -
CDR3 protein: CSAHNAGTSGSYTF
CDR3 DNA: TGCAGTGCACATAATGCCGGGACATCTGGGAGCTACACCTTC

V gene: TRBV7-3
J gene: TRBJ2-3
D gene: -
clone size: many
CDR3 protein: CASSPTTATDTQYF
CDR3 DNA: TGTGCCAGCAGCCCCACGACGGCCACAGATACGCAGTATTTT

V gene: TRBV29-1
J gene: TRBJ2-5
D gene: TRBD1
clone size: many
CDR3 protein: CSVSGTEETQYF
CDR3 DNA: TGCAGCGTTAGTGGGACAGAAGAGACCCAGTACTTC

V gene: TRBV6-2/TRBV6-3
J gene: TRBJ2-7
D gene: TRBD1
clone size: -
CDR3 protein: CASSYSTGGQSYEQYF
CDR3 DNA: TGTGCCAGCAGTTACTCCACAGGGGGCCAATCCTACGAGCAGTACTTC

V gene: TRBV29-1
J gene: TRBJ2-5
D gene: -
clone size: many
CDR3 protein: CSVEIVGSTYQETQYF
CDR3 DNA: TGCAGCGTTGAAATTGTGGGTTCCACGTACCAAGAGACCCAGTACTTC

V gene: TRBV9
J gene: TRBJ1-2
D gene: -
clone size: many
CDR3 protein: CASSVSGSDGYTF
CDR3 DNA: TGTGCCAGCAGCGTATCGGGGAGCGATGGCTACACCTTC

V gene: TRBV29-1
J gene: TRBJ2-7
D gene: -
clone size: many
CDR3 protein: CSVLQTPYEQYF
CDR3 DNA: TGCAGCGTTCTACAGACCCCCTACGAGCAGTACTTC

V gene: TRBV20-1
J gene: TRBJ2-7
D gene: -
clone size: many
CDR3 protein: CSARLPGSYEQYF
CDR3 DNA: TGCAGTGCTAGATTACCCGGCTCCTACGAGCAGTACTTC

V gene: TRBV5-1
J gene: TRBJ2-1
D gene: TRBD2
clone size: -
CDR3 protein: CASSLFSSGRQSSYNEQFF
CDR3 DNA: TGCGCCAGCAGCTTGTTCTCTAGCGGGAGGCAGAGCTCCTACAATGAGCAGTTCTTC

V gene: TRBV20-1
J gene: TRBJ2-1
D gene: -
clone size: many
CDR3 protein: CSARVQRASYNEQFF
CDR3 DNA: TGCAGTGCTAGAGTTCAACGTGCTTCCTACAATGAGCAGTTCTTC

V gene: TRBV5-1
J gene: TRBJ1-3
D gene: -
clone size: many
CDR3 protein: CASSPGEISGNTIYF
CDR3 DNA: TGCGCCAGCAGCCCGGGGGAGATCTCTGGAAACACCATATATTTT

V gene: TRBV14
J gene: TRBJ2-1
D gene: TRBD2
clone size: many
CDR3 protein: CASTPIAGAYNEQFF
CDR3 DNA: TGTGCCAGCACTCCTATCGCGGGAGCATACAATGAGCAGTTCTTC

V gene: TRBV7-2
J gene: TRBJ2-5
D gene: -
clone size: medium-sized
CDR3 protein: CASSLGPETQYF
CDR3 DNA: TGTGCCAGCAGCTTAGGCCCTGAGACCCAGTACTTC

V gene: TRBV20-1
J gene: TRBJ2-7
D gene: TRBD2
clone size: many
CDR3 protein: CSTSGRAFNEQYF
CDR3 DNA: TGCAGTACTAGCGGGAGGGCCTTCAACGAGCAGTACTTC

V gene: TRBV7-2
J gene: TRBJ2-3
D gene: -
clone size: many
CDR3 protein: CARGSADTQYF
CDR3 DNA: TGTGCCAGAGGTAGCGCAGATACGCAGTATTTT

V gene: TRBV18
J gene: TRBJ2-7
D gene: TRBD2
clone size: many
CDR3 protein: CASSLGQLFSGSYEQYF
CDR3 DNA: TGTGCCAGCTCCCTGGGACAGCTATTTAGCGGGAGCTACGAGCAGTACTTC

V gene: TRBV7-8
J gene: TRBJ2-1
D gene: TRBD2
clone size: many
CDR3 protein: CASSSWTSGSYNEQFF
CDR3 DNA: TGTGCCAGCAGTTCCTGGACTAGCGGCTCCTACAATGAGCAGTTCTTC

V gene: TRBV20-1
J gene: TRBJ2-2
D gene: TRBD2
clone size: many
CDR3 protein: CSARDLIRGTSGSQLTGELFF
CDR3 DNA: TGCAGTGCTAGAGATCTTATCCGCGGGACTAGCGGGAGTCAGTTGACCGGGGAGCTGTTTTTT

V gene: TRBV20-1
J gene: TRBJ2-7
D gene: TRBD2
clone size: many
CDR3 protein: CSARDPGLAGTYEQYF
CDR3 DNA: TGCAGTGCTAGAGACCCGGGACTAGCGGGAACCTACGAGCAGTACTTC

V gene: TRBV28
J gene: TRBJ2-2
D gene: TRBD2
clone size: -
CDR3 protein: CASTMGLAGVGTGERFF
CDR3 DNA: TGTGCCAGCACCATGGGACTAGCGGGAGTCGGCACCGGGGAGCGGTTTTTT

V gene: TRBV9
J gene: TRBJ1-1
D gene: -
clone size: many
CDR3 protein: CASSPQWSGGPEAFF
CDR3 DNA: TGTGCCAGCAGCCCCCAATGGTCCGGGGGCCCTGAAGCTTTCTTT

V gene: TRBV2
J gene: TRBJ2-4
D gene: -
clone size: many
CDR3 protein: CASKVENIQYF
CDR3 DNA: TGTGCCAGCAAAGTGGAAAACATTCAGTACTTC

V gene: TRBV27
J gene: TRBJ2-5
D gene: -
clone size: many
CDR3 protein: CASSSLTDWETQYF
CDR3 DNA: TGTGCCAGCAGTAGCTTGACAGATTGGGAGACCCAGTACTTC

V gene: TRBV10-3
J gene: TRBJ2-1
D gene: TRBD2
clone size: many
CDR3 protein: CAIGGWAGEGDEQFF
CDR3 DNA: TGTGCCATCGGGGGGTGGGCGGGAGAGGGCGATGAGCAGTTCTTC

V gene: TRBV4-2
J gene: TRBJ1-6
D gene: -
clone size: many
CDR3 protein: CASSNFLSRDNSPLHF
CDR3 DNA: TGTGCCAGCAGCAACTTCCTGTCCAGGGATAATTCACCCCTCCACTTT

V gene: TRBV7-2
J gene: TRBJ2-1
D gene: -
clone size: -
CDR3 protein: CASSRILLTGTNNEQFF
CDR3 DNA: TGTGCCAGCAGCCGGATCTTGCTGACAGGAACGAACAATGAGCAGTTCTTC

V gene: TRBV6-2/TRBV6-3
J gene: TRBJ2-3
D gene: TRBD2
clone size: -
CDR3 protein: CASSALGLATDTQYF
CDR3 DNA: TGTGCCAGCAGCGCCCTTGGACTAGCTACAGATACGCAGTATTTT

V gene: TRBV12-3/TRBV12-4
J gene: TRBJ1-1
D gene: TRBD1
clone size: many
CDR3 protein: CASSFGTGPMNTEAFF
CDR3 DNA: TGTGCCAGCAGTTTTGGGACAGGACCAATGAACACTGAAGCTTTCTTT

V gene: TRBV20-1
J gene: TRBJ2-1
D gene: -
clone size: many
CDR3 protein: CSAATGGRGEQFF
CDR3 DNA: TGCAGTGCTGCAACCGGGGGGCGGGGTGAGCAGTTCTTC

V gene: TRBV28
J gene: TRBJ1-5
D gene: -
clone size: medium-sized
CDR3 protein: CASSDKGFQPQHF
CDR3 DNA: TGTGCCAGCAGCGACAAGGGGTTTCAGCCCCAGCATTTT

V gene: TRBV29-1
J gene: TRBJ1-1
D gene: -
clone size: few
CDR3 protein: CSVERLREAFF
CDR3 DNA: TGCAGCGTTGAGAGACTGAGAGAGGCTTTCTTT